This T cell receptor beta chain was sequenced during a study of blood T cells in healthy people across ages. This clonotype was counted a few times. Germline assignment: CDR1 SGHAT and CDR2 FQNNGV. The CDR3 consists of 14 residues. Trimming left V 0 bases short and J 6 bases short, with 11 bases between. A J-beta primer mix and a sample-barcoded 5' primer were used in a second PCR of about 7 to 11 cycles. CDR3-containing paired-end reads numbering at least 2.5 million came from each sample. One entry per CDR3 protein results from TCRdb running MiXCR on the 5' RACE reads. Among roughly 1,500,000 distinct CDR3 sequences, roughly 32% were seen once, and the ten largest hold about 11%.

The chain uses TRBV11-2 and TRBJ2-5, with D unresolved. This TCR was recovered from a woman aged 25 to 39 in good health. Sequenced sample: blood. CDR3 residues: CASSLEGYLQTQYF. CDR3 DNA sequence: TGTGCCAGCAGCTTAGAGGGCTATCTACAGACCCAGTACTTC.